One sample yielded the 22 T cell receptor beta chains listed below, sequenced in a study of blood T cells in healthy people across ages. The second PCR ran roughly 6 to 11 cycles with a sample-barcoded 5' primer and J-beta primers. TCRdb ran MiXCR on the 5' RACE reads and lists one entry per CDR3 protein. Of fewer than 800,000 distinct CDR3 sequences listed, roughly 49% are singletons. The specimen was blood. All receptors derive from a woman in her sixties in good health.

The DNA for the CDR3 is TGCAGCGTTGAAATCCCAACAGGGGGCTCCTACAATGAGCAGTTCTTC. Translation: CSVEIPTGGSYNEQFF. The rearrangement joins TRBV29-1 to TRBJ2-1; TRBD1 matches 8 bases. This CDR3 has 16 residues. V shed 2 bases, J shed 0 bases, and the junction held 6 bases outside the gene matches. The germline CDR1 and CDR2 sequences are SQVTM and ANQGSEA.

The chain joins TRBV24-1 to TRBJ2-1, with 9 bases fitting TRBD1. The CDR3 consists of 16 residues. The germline gives CDR1 KGHDR, CDR2 SFDVKD. The trim removed 3 bases at V and 6 bases at J, leaving 8 bases unmatched. The chain's CDR3 is CATSDIGTGMGNEQFF. In DNA form, the CDR3 reads TGTGCCACCAGTGATATTGGGACAGGGATGGGCAATGAGCAGTTCTTC.

This chain connects TRBV20-1 to TRBJ1-3, with no clear D. The CDR3 extends over 13 amino acids. CDR1 is DFQATT, CDR2 SNEGSKA, per germline (reference sequence). Trimming pared 5 bases from V and 2 bases from J, leaving 10 bases between. In DNA, the CDR3 is TGCAGTGCTCAGAAGCCTGCTGGAAACACCATATATTTT. Translating gives CSAQKPAGNTIYF.

This clonotype was counted a few times. The chain carries TRBV3-1 and TRBJ1-4; no reliable D call. The germline V gene encodes CDR1 LGHDT and CDR2 YNNKEL (reference sequence). The V end was cut by 5 bases, the J end by 0 bases, with 10 bases between. This CDR3 spans 15 amino acids. The CDR3 sequence: CASSRTQPTNEKLFF. CDR3 bases: TGTGCCAGCAGCAGGACGCAACCAACTAATGAAAAACTGTTTTTT.

CDR3 DNA: TGTGCCAGCAGTTACTCGGGGACAACTACCTACGAGCAGTACTTC. Residues: CASSYSGTTTYEQYF. The chain recombines TRBV6-2 or TRBV6-3 with TRBJ2-7, with D possibly TRBD1 on 6 matching bases. This CDR3 is built from 15 residues. Germline assignment: CDR1 MNHEY and CDR2 SVGEGT. Between the trimmed V and J ends, which lost 0 bases and 2 bases, there was a span of 11 bases.

The chain has TRBV5-1 and TRBJ2-1; TRBD2 matches 11 bases. Trimming cost V 0 bases and J 8 bases; bases outside gene matches: 4. CDR1 SGHRS and CDR2 YFSETQ come from the germline V gene. The CDR3 is 15 residues long. Written as DNA, the CDR3 is TGCGCCAGCAGCTTGGGACTAGCGGGAACGGATGAGCAGTTCTTC. Its translation is CASSLGLAGTDEQFF. Together with reference TRBV5-1 and TRBJ2-1, the CDR3 gives the full variable domain: KAGVTQTPRYLIKTRGQQVTLSCSPISGHRSVSWYQQTPGQGLQFLFEYFSETQRNKGNFPGRFSGRQFSNSRSEMNVSTLELGDSALYLCASSLGLAGTDEQFFGPGTRLTVL.

The chain joins TRBV12-3 or TRBV12-4 to TRBJ1-5; D is unresolved. CDR3 length: 12 amino acids. Trimming removed 4 bases at V and 7 bases at J, with 8 bases between. This CDR3 is CASSSLMQPQHF. The DNA of the CDR3 is TGTGCCAGCAGTTCCCTCATGCAGCCCCAGCATTTT.

The CDR3 loop is CSARTSLEQFF. The CDR3 nucleotides are TGCAGTGCTAGGACTAGTCTTGAGCAGTTCTTC. The chain couples TRBV20-1 to TRBJ2-1; the D gene is possibly TRBD2 (6 bases). Germline CDR1 and CDR2: DFQATT and SNEGSKA (reference sequence). This CDR3 has 11 residues. V was cut by 3 bases and J by 9 bases, with 9 bases left in between.

V gene TRBV20-1 combines with J gene TRBJ2-4, with a tentative D call TRBD1 (6 bases). Germline V gives CDR1 DFQATT, CDR2 SNEGSKA (reference sequence). V lost 3 bases to trimming and J lost 0 bases, with 12 bases between them. This CDR3 contains 15 residues. This chain's CDR3 is CSAREQGPAKNIQYF. CDR3 in DNA: TGCAGTGCTAGGGAACAGGGCCCAGCCAAAAACATTCAGTACTTC.

This chain joins TRBV24-1 and TRBJ2-3; 11 bases are a match to TRBD2. This CDR3 is 15 amino acids long. Trimming removed 6 bases from V and 2 bases from J; junction bases left unmatched: 3. CDR1 is KGHDR, CDR2 SFDVKD, per germline. DNA for the CDR3: TGTGCCACCAGTTTGACTAGCGGGAACACAGATACGCAGTATTTT. This encodes CATSLTSGNTDTQYF.

There are a few counts of this clonotype. The V call is TRBV27, the J call TRBJ1-4; D ambiguous. V lost 5 bases, J lost 4 bases, and 11 bases lay in between. Germline lookup yields CDR1 MNHEY and CDR2 SMNVEV (reference sequence). This CDR3 has 14 amino acids. Here the CDR3 DNA reads TGTGCCAGCAGTGGTTCATGGATTAATGAAAAACTGTTTTTT. Its translation: CASSGSWINEKLFF.

The CDR3 here is CASSKGPVGYTF. DNA of the CDR3: TGTGCCAGCAGTAAAGGACCGGTCGGCTACACCTTC. The chain uses TRBV6-2 or TRBV6-3 and TRBJ1-2; no clear D gene. Germline V CDR1 and CDR2: MNHEY, SVGEGT. V was shortened by 5 bases and J by 8 bases, with 12 bases between the two germline ends. This CDR3 is 12 amino acids long.

About this clonotype: This may be a read error: a much more frequent sequence differs by one nucleotide. J is TRBJ1-2 and V is TRBV29-1; 10 bases fit TRBD1. The CDR3 contains 14 residues. Germline V CDR1 and CDR2: SQVTM, ANQGSEA. J gave up 7 bases and V 7 bases, and 12 bases lay outside the gene matches. CDR3 in DNA: TGCAGCGCTGGAGCCGGACAGGGGGTCGGTGGCTACACCTTC. This translates into CSAGAGQGVGGYTF.

This clonotype was recorded a few times. The V gene is TRBV6-6, the J gene TRBJ2-5; 8 nucleotides match TRBD2. Germline values: CDR1 MNHNY, CDR2 SVGAGI (reference sequence). The CDR3 is made up of 17 amino acids. The ends lost 5 bases at V and 1 base at J; junction bases unmatched: 12. CDR3 bases: TGTGCCAGCAGTAGCCCCCTGCTAGCGGGTTTCCAAGAGACCCAGTACTTC. Its protein product is CASSSPLLAGFQETQYF.

CDR3 sequence (DNA): TGTGCCAGCAGCGTACGGGACAGGGAAGAGACCCAGTACTTC. As protein: CASSVRDREETQYF. The chain joins TRBV9 to TRBJ2-5, with 9 bases aligning to TRBD1. The trim removed 1 base at V and 3 bases at J, leaving 1 base unmatched. The CDR3 length is 14 residues. Germline V gives CDR1 SGDLS, CDR2 YYNGEE.

The J gene is TRBJ2-2, the V gene TRBV3-1; D uncertain. Germline values: CDR1 LGHDT, CDR2 YNNKEL (reference sequence). V lost 0 bases, J lost 0 bases, and 11 bases lay in between. The CDR3 contains 17 residues. DNA for the CDR3: TGTGCCAGCAGCCAAGATGGAGTAGCACCGAACACCGGGGAGCTGTTTTTT. Translated: CASSQDGVAPNTGELFF.

The chain combines TRBV20-1 with TRBJ2-5; the D is unclear. Germline values: CDR1 DFQATT, CDR2 SNEGSKA (reference sequence). The CDR3 runs to 12 residues. V shed 3 bases and J shed 5 bases, with 10 bases lying between them. The CDR3 DNA reads TGCAGTGCTAGTAGTCAGTTGGAGACCCAGTACTTC. It translates to CSASSQLETQYF.

The rearrangement links TRBV27 to TRBJ2-5, with a weak D call TRBD1 (6 bases). The CDR3 has 13 residues. CDR1 MNHEY and CDR2 SMNVEV come from the germline V gene (reference sequence). V lost 7 bases to trimming and J lost 2 bases, with 11 bases between them. The CDR3 DNA reads as TGTGCCAGCATTCGAGACAGGCAAGAGACCCAGTACTTC. It encodes CASIRDRQETQYF.

With respect to this clonotype: Just one base apart from a much larger clone, this may be a read error. This chain joins TRBV7-9 and TRBJ2-7; D remains unclear. CDR1 is SEHNR, CDR2 FQNEAQ, per germline (reference sequence). The CDR3 contains 11 residues. CDR3 DNA sequence: TGTACCAGCAGCTCCGTCCACGAGCAGTACTTC. As protein: CTSSSVHEQYF.

This clonotype was seen only a few times. The V call is TRBV3-1, the J call TRBJ2-5; 8 nucleotides line up with TRBD2. The J call may be wrong; the DNA end is better matched by TRBJ2-7. The germline CDR1 and CDR2 sequences are LGHDT and YNNKEL (reference sequence). This CDR3 comprises 14 residues. CDR3 nucleotides: TGTGCCAGCAGCCAAACCGGGACTAGAAACGAGCAGTACTTC. Its protein product is CASSQTGTRNEQYF.

This clonotype has only a few counts. V is TRBV24-1 and J is TRBJ2-5; TRBD2 aligns across 11 bases. After removal of 3 bases from V and 5 bases from J, the junction contained 10 bases not matched to a gene. The CDR3 is 17 amino acids. The germline CDR1 and CDR2 sequences are KGHDR and SFDVKD. Here the CDR3 DNA reads TGTGCCACCAGTGATGTTTCATTGGGACTAGCGGAGGAGACCCAGTACTTC. Translating gives CATSDVSLGLAEETQYF.

The chain is built from TRBV2 and TRBJ2-7, with 14 positions matching TRBD2. Germline CDR1 SNHLY, CDR2 FYNNEI. Trimming took 6 bases from V and 2 from J; bases not matched to a gene: 6. This CDR3 contains 16 residues. The CDR3 nucleotides read TGTGCCAGCAGGACTAGCGGGAGGGTCCACGCCTACGAGCAGTACTTC. It encodes CASRTSGRVHAYEQYF.